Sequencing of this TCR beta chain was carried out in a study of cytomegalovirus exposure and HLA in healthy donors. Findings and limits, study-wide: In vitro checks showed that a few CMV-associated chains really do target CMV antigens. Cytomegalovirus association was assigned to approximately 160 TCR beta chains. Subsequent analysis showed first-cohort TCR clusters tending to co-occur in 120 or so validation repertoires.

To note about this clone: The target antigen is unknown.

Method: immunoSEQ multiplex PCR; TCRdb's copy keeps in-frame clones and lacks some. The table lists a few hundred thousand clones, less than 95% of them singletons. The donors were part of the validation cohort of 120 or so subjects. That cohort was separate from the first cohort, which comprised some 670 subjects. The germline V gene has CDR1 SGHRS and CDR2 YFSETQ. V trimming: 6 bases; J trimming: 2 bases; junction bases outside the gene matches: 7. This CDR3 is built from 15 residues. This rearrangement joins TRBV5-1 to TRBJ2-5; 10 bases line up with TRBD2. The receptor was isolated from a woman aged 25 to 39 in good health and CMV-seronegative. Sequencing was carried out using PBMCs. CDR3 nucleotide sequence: TGCGCCAGCACCCCCTTAGCGGGAGGACAAGAGACCCAGTACTTC. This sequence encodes CASTPLAGGQETQYF. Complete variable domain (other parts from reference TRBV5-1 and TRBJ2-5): KAGVTQTPRYLIKTRGQQVTLSCSPISGHRSVSWYQQTPGQGLQFLFEYFSETQRNKGNFPGRFSGRQFSNSRSEMNVSTLELGDSALYLCASTPLAGGQETQYFGPGTRLLVL.